This is a list of T cell receptor beta chains from one sample in a study of T cells after yellow fever vaccination. MiXCR was run by TCRdb on the 5' RACE reads, yielding one entry per CDR3 protein. The sample contains about 110,000 distinct CDR3 sequences, around 8% of which appear only once. This specimen consisted of CD8+ T cells sorted from PBMCs, obtained 45 days after the yellow fever booster vaccination. The receptor set was obtained from a young man who received the YFV17D yellow fever vaccine. Each CDR3 is given with its conserved first and last residue. A D gene is named only where the DNA matches it firmly. Size tells how often a clone was seen (once, few, many) or the class of an expanded clone, and some rows leave it out.

TRBD2	TRBJ2-5	TRBV5-1	-	CVSSPASGGLQETQYF	TGCGTCAGCAGCCCCGCGTCGGGAGGACTCCAAGAGACCCAGTACTTC
-	TRBJ1-1	TRBV5-5	-	CASSLVVEAFF	TGTGCCAGCAGCTTGGTAGTAGAAGCTTTCTTT
TRBD1	TRBJ1-4	TRBV28	-	CASSPGGPNEKLFF	TGTGCCAGCAGTCCAGGGGGACCTAATGAAAAACTGTTTTTT
TRBD1	TRBJ1-5	TRBV12-3/TRBV12-4	-	CASTKTGDAVWPQHF	TGTGCCAGCACCAAGACAGGGGACGCTGTTTGGCCCCAGCATTTT
TRBD2	TRBJ2-1	TRBV4-3	many	CASSQPPGLAANNEQFF	TGCGCCAGCAGCCAACCTCCTGGACTAGCGGCGAACAATGAGCAGTTCTTC
TRBD1	TRBJ2-7	TRBV5-1	many	CASSSQTGPTYEQYF	TGCGCCAGCAGCTCGCAGACAGGGCCGACCTACGAGCAGTACTTC
TRBD2	TRBJ2-3	TRBV15	-	CATSRDAGGSDTQYF	TGTGCCACCAGCAGAGATGCGGGAGGTTCAGATACGCAGTATTTT
-	TRBJ2-2	TRBV10-3	many	CAIPGAGTGELFF	TGTGCCATCCCGGGGGCGGGCACCGGGGAGCTGTTTTTT
-	TRBJ1-5	TRBV2	many	CASSEEGSQPQHF	TGTGCCAGCAGTGAAGAGGGTAGCCAGCCCCAGCATTTT
-	TRBJ2-5	TRBV5-1	few	CASSLAEGVAETQYF	TGCGCCAGCAGCTTGGCCGAGGGAGTAGCAGAGACCCAGTACTTC
TRBD1	TRBJ2-5	TRBV3-1	many	CASSQGLGQGGETQYF	TGTGCCAGCAGCCAAGGGCTGGGACAGGGAGGTGAGACCCAGTACTTC
TRBD2	TRBJ2-3	TRBV20-1	-	CSARTSGWTKVDTQYF	TGCAGTGCTAGAACTAGCGGGTGGACGAAGGTTGATACGCAGTATTTT
-	TRBJ2-7	TRBV25-1	few	CASSRGSHEQYF	TGTGCCAGCTCCCGGGGGTCTCACGAGCAGTACTTC
-	TRBJ2-3	TRBV5-1	many	CASSLLGITDTQYF	TGCGCCAGCAGCTTGTTAGGGATCACAGATACGCAGTATTTT
TRBD1	TRBJ2-7	TRBV7-9	few	CASNPTGDDEQYF	TGTGCCAGCAACCCCACAGGGGACGACGAGCAGTACTTC
TRBD1	TRBJ1-1	TRBV11-2	many	CASSLGTGGFQSMNTEAFF	TGTGCCAGCAGCTTGGGGACAGGGGGCTTTCAATCGATGAACACTGAAGCTTTCTTT
TRBD2	TRBJ2-7	TRBV7-2	many	CASSETSGRGEQYF	TGTGCCAGCAGCGAGACTAGCGGGAGAGGCGAGCAGTACTTC
-	TRBJ2-5	TRBV9	many	CASSGKQETQYF	TGTGCCAGCAGCGGCAAACAAGAGACCCAGTACTTC